This record looks at one TCR beta chain sequence and its context. Its antigen is currently unknown. The sample originates from a study of shared clonotypes between healthy human individuals. The CDR3 loop spans 14 amino acids. The V gene's germline CDR1 is MNHEY and CDR2 SMNVEV (reference sequence). The ends lost 6 bases at V and 5 bases at J; junction bases unmatched: 10. Each sorted subset replicate got 200 ng genomic DNA, roughly 30,000 genomes. Here immunoSEQ multiplex PCR was the method, and the copy in TCRdb shows in-frame clones only, minus some. The sample contains millions of clones, approximately 95% of which appear only once. The naive CD8 population came from CD45RO-negative cells selected for CCR7, without terminally differentiated effector memory CD45RA+ cells. Study results and caveats: Researchers found naive subsets generally carried larger estimated richness than memory subsets. Specimens sampled were limited to blood, with tissue repertoires likely differing.

The TCR was taken from a man aged 18-30 years in good health. Sequencing was performed on naive CD8+ T cells sorted from blood. The chain uses TRBV27 and TRBJ2-7; 7 nucleotides align to TRBD2. The CDR3, as DNA: TGTGCCAGCAGGTCAGGACTAGGAGTCCACGAGCAGTACTTC. It translates to CASRSGLGVHEQYF.